This entry lists 29 T cell receptor beta chains sequenced from one sample in a study of T-cell memory formation after mild COVID-19 (dated by TCRdb to about 2021). The library was built by means of 5' RACE. Sequenced on an Illumina NovaSeq 6000. The public reads were reanalyzed by TCRdb: fastp trimming at Q25, MiXCR alignment, in-frame beta chains only. Entries that share a CDR3 protein sequence are merged under the most common genes and DNA. This sample lists around 450,000 distinct CDR3 sequences; around 20% were detected once. Clones ranked in the top ten supply approximately 8.1% of the sample. The sequenced material came from PBMCs or a T cell subset sorted from them (not recorded which). These receptors came from an adult woman who had mild COVID-19 (a few samples of this study predate the infection). The sample titles of this study are shuffled in the database, so cell type and time point are left out; the donor was told from shared clones.

This clonotype was observed a handful of times. The chain couples TRBV7-9 to TRBJ2-7; 8 bases align to TRBD2. The CDR3 covers 14 residues. Germline V gene lookup returns CDR1 SEHNR and CDR2 FQNEAQ (reference sequence). V lost 2 bases to trimming and J lost 4 bases; unmatched junction nucleotides: 4. CDR3 protein: CASSLSGRDYEQYF. CDR3 in DNA: TGTGCCAGCAGCTTAAGCGGGAGAGATTACGAGCAGTACTTC.

This clonotype showed up just a few times. The chain couples TRBV7-8 to TRBJ2-2, with 8 bases that match TRBD2. V shed 4 bases and J 5 bases; nucleotides not matched to a gene: 12. The CDR3 has 17 amino acids. In germline, CDR1 is SGHVS, CDR2 FQNEAQ. Written as DNA, the CDR3 is TGTGCCAGCAGCTCCTCCCCGGTGCGGGGGGTAACCGGGGAGCTGTTTTTT. It codes for CASSSSPVRGVTGELFF.

The chain joins TRBV10-3 to TRBJ2-5, with a possible D match to TRBD2 (6 bases). V lost 2 bases and J lost 4, with 14 bases in between. This CDR3 comprises 15 residues. Germline CDR1 reads ENHRY; CDR2 reads SYGVKD. CDR3: CAISEGTGRGETQYF. The CDR3 bases are TGTGCCATCAGTGAGGGTACCGGGAGAGGAGAGACCCAGTACTTC.

The V and J genes are TRBV7-3 and TRBJ1-6; tentative D call: TRBD1 (5 bases). V shed 3 bases and J shed 10 bases, with 16 bases lying between them. The CDR3 is 15 residues long. CDR1 is SGHTA, CDR2 FQGTGA, per germline. CDR3: CASSLSGGEGSPLHF. In DNA, the CDR3 is TGTGCCAGCAGCTTGTCGGGGGGAGAAGGGTCACCCCTCCACTTT.

This clonotype showed up just a few times. The genes are TRBV19 and TRBJ1-1, with D possibly TRBD1 on 6 matching bases. This CDR3 is built from 12 residues. Germline V gene sequence: CDR1 LNHDA, CDR2 SQIVND (reference sequence). Trimming took 7 bases from V and 7 from J, leaving 13 bases between them. CDR3 DNA: TGTGCCAGTAACTTAGGGGGGGGTGAAGCTTTCTTT. Translation gives CASNLGGGEAFF.

The V gene is TRBV9, the J gene TRBJ2-7; 7 bases align to TRBD1. The CDR3 has 15 amino acids. From germline, CDR1 is SGDLS and CDR2 YYNGEE. V was clipped by 4 bases and J by 1 base; unmatched bases: 8. The CDR3, as DNA: TGTGCCAGCAGCCCCTATGACAGGGTTTCCTACGAGCAGTACTTC. As protein: CASSPYDRVSYEQYF.

There are a few counts of this clonotype. The chain recombines TRBV9 with TRBJ2-3; 15 bases fit TRBD2. The CDR3 totals 18 residues. With 2 bases clipped from V and 2 bases from J, the junction kept 6 bases outside the gene matches. Looked up from germline, CDR1 is SGDLS and CDR2 is YYNGEE. CDR3 loop: CASSVGLAGGVVTDTQYF. DNA of the CDR3: TGTGCCAGCAGCGTGGGACTAGCGGGGGGAGTTGTCACAGATACGCAGTATTTT.

This clonotype was detected only a few times. The genes are TRBV4-3 and TRBJ2-1; 8 nucleotides line up with TRBD2. Germline CDR1 is LGHNA and CDR2 is YSLEER. After removal of 0 bases from V and 10 bases from J, the junction contained 5 bases not matched to a gene. The CDR3 length is 14 residues. The CDR3 region has the DNA TGCGCCAGCAGCCAAGAGGGACTAGAAATGGAGCAGTTCTTC. Amino acids: CASSQEGLEMEQFF.

The chain couples TRBV6-5 to TRBJ2-3, with D maybe TRBD1 (6 bases). Per germline, CDR1 MNHEY and CDR2 SVGAGI. The CDR3 consists of 14 residues. V lost 6 bases and J 4 bases, leaving 14 bases between the germline ends. Here the CDR3 reads CASSLQGVADTQYF. The DNA of the CDR3 is TGTGCCAGCAGCCTACAGGGTGTCGCAGATACGCAGTATTTT.

The chain carries TRBV3-1 and TRBJ1-3; no clear D gene. Germline V lookup: CDR1 LGHDT, CDR2 YNNKEL (reference sequence). V was cut by 0 bases and J by 4 bases, with 10 bases left in between. CDR3 length equals 15 residues. As DNA, the CDR3 is TGTGCCAGCAGCCAAGAATACATGTCCGGAAACACCATATATTTT. Its protein is CASSQEYMSGNTIYF.

The chain uses TRBV6-2 or TRBV6-3 and TRBJ2-7; tentative D call: TRBD2 (5 bases). This CDR3 comprises 12 residues. Trimming shortened V by 7 bases and J by 0 bases, and 7 bases separated the two germline ends. CDR1 MNHEY and CDR2 SVGEGT come from the germline V gene. For the CDR3, the DNA is TGTGCCAGCAAGAGGGCCTCCTACGAGCAGTACTTC. The encoded protein is CASKRASYEQYF.

This clonotype showed up just a few times. This chain joins TRBV27 and TRBJ1-1; 8 bases are shared with TRBD1. Germline trimming cut 5 bases from V and 5 bases from J; bases unmatched to any gene: 10. Germline V gene lookup returns CDR1 MNHEY and CDR2 SMNVEV (reference sequence). The CDR3 totals 15 residues. This CDR3 reads CASSTWTGSGTEAFF. As DNA, the CDR3 is TGTGCCAGCAGTACTTGGACAGGGTCGGGGACTGAAGCTTTCTTT.

This rearrangement joins TRBV5-5 to TRBJ2-7; no definite D call. The CDR3 runs 15 residues. Germline V gene sequence: CDR1 SGHKS, CDR2 YYEKEE (reference sequence). Trimming pared 4 bases from V and 4 bases from J, leaving 18 bases between. Written as DNA, the CDR3 is TGTGCCAGCAGCCCGTCGCCGGGTCCAAGGTACGAGCAGTACTTC. Encoded protein: CASSPSPGPRYEQYF. Combining the CDR3 with reference TRBV5-5 and TRBJ2-7 gives the whole variable domain DAGVTQSPTHLIKTRGQQVTLRCSPISGHKSVSWYQQVLGQGPQFIFQYYEKEERGRGNFPDRFSARQFPNYSSELNVNALLLGDSALYLCASSPSPGPRYEQYFGPGTRLTVT.

V gene TRBV7-2 combines with J gene TRBJ2-2; no firm D call. V was shortened by 5 bases and J by 1 base, with 14 bases between the two germline ends. The CDR3 totals 16 residues. The germline CDR1 and CDR2 sequences are SGHTA and FQGNSA. CDR3 sequence (DNA): TGTGCCAGCAGCCAGAGACACCGGAGGAACACCGGGGAGCTGTTTTTT. This translates into CASSQRHRRNTGELFF. Full variable domain (outside the CDR3, taken from reference TRBV7-2 and TRBJ2-2): GAGVSQSPSNKVTEKGKDVELRCDPISGHTALYWYRQSLGQGLEFLIYFQGNSAPDKSGLPSDRFSAERTGGSVSTLTIQRTQQEDSAVYLCASSQRHRRNTGELFFGEGSRLTVL.

This clonotype was observed a handful of times. This chain joins TRBV4-3 and TRBJ1-6; D may be TRBD1 (5 bases). The CDR3 runs to 13 residues. The germline CDR1 and CDR2 sequences are LGHNA and YSLEER. V lost 3 bases and J 8 bases, leaving 8 bases between the germline ends. The CDR3 DNA is TGCGCCAGCAGCCACGGGGGGGATTCACCCCTCCACTTT. It encodes CASSHGGDSPLHF.

The chain links TRBV21-1 to TRBJ1-1. TRBV21-1 is annotated as a pseudogene. The CDR3 is made up of 16 amino acids. The CDR3 sequence: CASSKVGPPPDTEAFF. CDR3 nucleotides: TGTGCCAGCAGCAAAGTAGGCCCACCCCCGGACACTGAAGCTTTCTTT.

This clonotype was found a few times. This chain uses TRBV15 with TRBJ2-1; possibly TRBD1 or TRBD2 for D (5 bases each). Trimming stripped 0 bases from V and 7 bases from J, with 16 bases between. Germline CDR1 and CDR2: LNHNV and YYDKDF (reference sequence). This CDR3 is 16 amino acids long. CDR3 region: CATSRDPGTPSNEQFF. The CDR3 region has the DNA TGTGCCACCAGCAGAGATCCCGGGACGCCAAGTAATGAGCAGTTCTTC.

The V gene is TRBV6-5, the J gene TRBJ1-2; no definite D call. CDR1 is MNHEY and CDR2 is SVGAGI in the germline V gene. V was pared by 4 bases and J by 0 bases, with 6 bases between. This CDR3 has 13 amino acids. CDR3 residues: CASSFRSNYGYTF. CDR3 bases: TGTGCCAGCAGTTTCAGGTCTAACTATGGCTACACCTTC.

This clonotype was detected a few times. The J gene is TRBJ2-1, the V gene TRBV29-1, with 8 bases matching TRBD2. The V gene end was trimmed by 2 bases and the J gene end by 1 base; junction bases not matched to a gene: 4. CDR3 length: 15 amino acids. From germline, CDR1 is SQVTM and CDR2 ANQGSEA. DNA for the CDR3: TGCAGCGTTGAAACTAGCGGAGGATCCTACAATGAGCAGTTCTTC. It encodes CSVETSGGSYNEQFF.

This clonotype was observed a handful of times. This chain links TRBV5-1 with TRBJ2-3; D not resolved. V was pared by 0 bases and J by 3 bases, with 14 bases between. Germline V lookup: CDR1 SGHRS, CDR2 YFSETQ. The CDR3 is 16 amino acids. The CDR3 protein is CASSLDGKKRTDTQYF. DNA for the CDR3: TGCGCCAGCAGCTTGGATGGGAAAAAGAGAACAGATACGCAGTATTTT.

The rearrangement joins TRBV5-1 to TRBJ2-1, with 11 bases identical to TRBD2. Germline trimming cut 2 bases from V and 10 bases from J; bases unmatched to any gene: 14. This CDR3 is built from 17 residues. The V gene's germline CDR1 is SGHRS and CDR2 YFSETQ. CDR3 amino acids: CASSLNPRSTSGKEQFF. The CDR3 nucleotides read TGCGCCAGCAGCTTAAACCCCCGGTCGACTAGCGGGAAAGAGCAGTTCTTC.

This chain connects TRBV2 to TRBJ2-5, with 9 bases lining up with TRBD2. Losses at the gene ends were 5 bases for V and 2 bases for J; bases not matched to a gene: 3. The CDR3 contains 14 residues. The germline CDR1 and CDR2 sequences are SNHLY and FYNNEI. CDR3 DNA: TGTGCCAGCAGTAGCGGGAGGCGTCAAGAGACCCAGTACTTC. Its protein product is CASSSGRRQETQYF.

This clonotype has more than one count but fewer than ten. The chain has TRBV7-9 and TRBJ2-7; tentatively, D is TRBD2 (5 bases). The germline V gene has CDR1 SEHNR and CDR2 FQNEAQ (reference sequence). This CDR3 region has 15 residues. With 3 bases removed from V and 2 bases from J, the gap between germline ends came to 14 bases. CDR3 coding DNA: TGTGCCAGCAGCTTCGGGGAGCGACCAACCTACGAGCAGTACTTC. Protein product: CASSFGERPTYEQYF.

Only a few counts were recorded for this clonotype. V gene TRBV7-9 combines with J gene TRBJ2-7; 7 bases align to TRBD2. The CDR3 runs 15 residues. Germline CDR1 SEHNR, CDR2 FQNEAQ (reference sequence). The V and J ends lost 4 bases and 2 bases, in that order; junction bases with no gene match: 8. CDR3 nucleotides: TGTGCCAGCAGCTCCCCTAGCGGCCTGACCTACGAGCAGTACTTC. This codes for CASSSPSGLTYEQYF.

This clonotype was seen a handful of times. This sequence joins TRBV3-1 and TRBJ2-1; weak D call: TRBD2 (5 bases). V lost 1 base and J lost 8, with 24 bases in between. Per the germline V gene, CDR1 is LGHDT and CDR2 is YNNKEL (reference sequence). CDR3 length: 18 residues. CDR3 loop: CASSQVSLSAKTGDEQFF. The CDR3 coding sequence is TGTGCCAGCAGCCAAGTGTCCCTCTCGGCAAAAACCGGGGATGAGCAGTTCTTC.

This clonotype has only a few counts. This chain joins TRBV29-1 and TRBJ2-2, with 10 positions matching TRBD2. The CDR3 is 15 residues long. Germline V gene lookup returns CDR1 SQVTM and CDR2 ANQGSEA. V shed 0 bases and J 6 bases; nucleotides not matched to a gene: 4. CDR3 sequence (DNA): TGCAGCGTTGAAGAAACCGGGACTAGCGCCGGGGAGCTGTTTTTT. Its translation: CSVEETGTSAGELFF.

This chain joins TRBV11-2 and TRBJ2-2; D might be TRBD2 (6 bases). The CDR3 runs to 17 residues. V was shortened by 6 bases and J by 4 bases, with 21 bases between the two germline ends. CDR1 SGHAT and CDR2 FQNNGV come from the germline V gene. The CDR3 region is CASSLRVRQGGTGELFF. As DNA, the CDR3 is TGTGCCAGCAGTCTCAGGGTACGGCAGGGAGGCACCGGGGAGCTGTTTTTT.

Only a few counts were recorded for this clonotype. The V call is TRBV6-5, the J call TRBJ2-1; D not resolved. The V and J ends lost 5 bases and 4 bases respectively, with 15 bases between them. CDR3 length: 15 residues. Per the germline V gene, CDR1 is MNHEY and CDR2 is SVGAGI. Here the CDR3 reads CASSRRPRSYNEQFF. The CDR3 DNA follows: TGTGCCAGCAGTCGCAGGCCCAGGTCGTACAATGAGCAGTTCTTC.

The genes are TRBV7-8 and TRBJ2-7; D is unclear. Germline CDR1 is SGHVS and CDR2 is FQNEAQ. Trimming took 5 bases from V and 6 from J, leaving 14 bases between them. CDR3 size: 13 residues. The CDR3 protein is CASSVTDRLEQYF. The CDR3, as DNA: TGTGCCAGCAGCGTGACGGATCGCCTCGAGCAGTACTTC.